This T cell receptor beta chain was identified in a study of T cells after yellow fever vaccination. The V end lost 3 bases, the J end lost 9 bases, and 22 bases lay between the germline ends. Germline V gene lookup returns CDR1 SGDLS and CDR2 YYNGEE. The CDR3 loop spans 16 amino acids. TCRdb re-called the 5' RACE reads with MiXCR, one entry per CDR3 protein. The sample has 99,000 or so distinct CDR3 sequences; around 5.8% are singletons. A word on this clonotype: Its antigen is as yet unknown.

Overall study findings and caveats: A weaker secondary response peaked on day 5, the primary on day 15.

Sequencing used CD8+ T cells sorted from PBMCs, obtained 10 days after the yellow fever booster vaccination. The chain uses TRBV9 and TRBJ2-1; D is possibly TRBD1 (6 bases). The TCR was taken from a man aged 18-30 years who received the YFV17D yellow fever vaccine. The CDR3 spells CASSGRRDNLRGEQFF. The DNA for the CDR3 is TGTGCCAGCAGCGGAAGAAGGGACAACCTACGGGGTGAGCAGTTCTTC.